The clone carrying this T cell receptor beta chain has at least ten counts. The data derive from a study of regulatory T cells in long-lasting Graves disease. The time point was: newly diagnosed GD, antithyroid drugs for less than 3 months. The TCR library was prepared using RNA isolated from PBMCs. The V end lost 4 bases, the J end lost 0 bases, and 16 bases lay between the germline ends. CDR1 is DFQATT and CDR2 is SNEGSKA in the germline V gene (reference sequence). The CDR3 runs to 16 residues. Building of the TCR beta libraries involved iRepertoire HTBI primers and Arm-PCR of CDR3 regions. TCRdb independently ran MiXCR on the multiplex PCR reads; one entry per CDR3 protein. Found here are fewer than 500,000 distinct CDR3 sequences, roughly 16% of them singletons; the top ten hold 12%. This sample also belongs to another study, concerning T cells in Graves' hyperthyroidism and ophthalmopathy.

The material sequenced was peripheral blood mononuclear cells (PBMCs), taken at new diagnosis, from a patient treated with antithyroid drugs. V gene TRBV20-1 combines with J gene TRBJ2-1, with a weak D call TRBD2 (5 bases). The origin of this receptor is a man in his forties with Graves disease. CDR3 sequence (DNA): TGCAGTGCTATGAGCAGCGGTACAAGCTCCTACAATGAGCAGTTCTTC. Its translation: CSAMSSGTSSYNEQFF.